A selection of T cell receptor beta chains follows, all from one sample in a study of T cell responses to AZD1222 COVID-19 vaccine. Using immunoSEQ multiplex PCR, the repertoire was profiled, and TCRdb retains in-frame clones only, with some absent. The sample has 130,000 to 150,000 clones; just under 95% are singletons. Sequenced material: peripheral blood, taken after recovery from COVID-19. These receptor sequences come from an adult who had recovered from COVID-19. The CDR3 runs from the conserved cysteine through the conserved F or W. D genes are given only for firm matches. Clone sizes are given selectively: once, few, many, or a class where the clone is expanded.

V	size	D	J	DNA	CDR3
TRBV15	NA	TRBD2	TRBJ2-7	TGTGCCACCAGCACAAGCCCCGGACTAGCGGGAGAGCAGTACTTC	CATSTSPGLAGEQYF
TRBV2	NA	NA	TRBJ1-1	TGTGCCAGCAGTCTTATCAGGCTAAACACTGAAGCTTTCTTT	CASSLIRLNTEAFF
TRBV5-6	NA	NA	TRBJ1-5	TGTGCCAGCAGCTTGGCCTATAGCAATCAGCCCCAGCATTTT	CASSLAYSNQPQHF
TRBV5-1	NA	TRBD1	TRBJ2-2	TGCGCCAGCAGCGGCGGGACAGGGGGCTCCCCAAACACCGGGGAGCTGTTTTTT	CASSGGTGGSPNTGELFF
TRBV5-6	NA	NA	TRBJ2-7	TGTGCCAGCAGCTTGACCCAGGCGTACGAGCAGTACTTC	CASSLTQAYEQYF
TRBV15	NA	NA	TRBJ1-2	TGTGCCACCAGCAGAGATACTCTTTGGCCCTATGGCTACACCTTC	CATSRDTLWPYGYTF
TRBV28	NA	TRBD1	TRBJ2-7	TGTGCCAGCCAGGGGGCGCCGTACGAGCAGTACTTC	CASQGAPYEQYF
TRBV6-5	NA	TRBD1	TRBJ2-7	TGTGCCAGCAGTAAACAGGGGGCTCCAACCTACGAGCAGTACTTC	CASSKQGAPTYEQYF
TRBV21-1	once	NA	TRBJ1-5	TGTGCCAGCAGAGTGGGACGCCGCAATCAGCCCCAGCATTTT	CASRVGRRNQPQHF
TRBV27	NA	NA	TRBJ1-4	TGTGCCAGCAGTTTTTCGGGGATTAATGAAAAACTGTTTTTT	CASSFSGINEKLFF
TRBV7-9	NA	TRBD1	TRBJ2-1	TGTGCCAGCAGCTTATACCCCGGGACAGCTAACAATGAGCAGTTCTTC	CASSLYPGTANNEQFF